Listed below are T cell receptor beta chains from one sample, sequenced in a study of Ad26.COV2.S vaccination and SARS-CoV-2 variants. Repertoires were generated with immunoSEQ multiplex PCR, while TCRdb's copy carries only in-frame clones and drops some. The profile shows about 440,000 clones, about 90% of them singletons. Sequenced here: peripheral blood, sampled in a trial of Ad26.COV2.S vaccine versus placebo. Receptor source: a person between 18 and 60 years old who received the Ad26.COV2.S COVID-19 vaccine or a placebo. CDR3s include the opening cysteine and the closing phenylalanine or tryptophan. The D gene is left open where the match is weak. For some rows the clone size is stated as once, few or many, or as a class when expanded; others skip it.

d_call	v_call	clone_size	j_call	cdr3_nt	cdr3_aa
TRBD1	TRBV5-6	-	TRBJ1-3	TGTGCCAGCAGCGGGGGGACAGGGACACTCTCTGGAAACACCATATATTTT	CASSGGTGTLSGNTIYF
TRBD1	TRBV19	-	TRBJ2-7	TGTGCCAGTAGGGCCGGGACAGGGGGCGGCGAGCAGTACTTC	CASRAGTGGGEQYF
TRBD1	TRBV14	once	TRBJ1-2	TGTGCCAGCAGCCCGGGACAGAGTTATGGCTACACCTTC	CASSPGQSYGYTF
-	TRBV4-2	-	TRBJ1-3	TGTGCCAGCAGCCAAGATACTGGAAACACCATATATTTT	CASSQDTGNTIYF
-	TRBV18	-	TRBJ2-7	TGTGCCAGCTCACCAGCCAGCAGGGACGAGCAGTACTTC	CASSPASRDEQYF
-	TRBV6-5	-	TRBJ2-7	TGTGCCAGCAGCTGGACTATAAACTACGAGCAGTACTTC	CASSWTINYEQYF
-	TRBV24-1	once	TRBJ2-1	TGTGCCACCAGTGATTTAAGGGGCGGGAAAGATGAGCAGTTCTTC	CATSDLRGGKDEQFF
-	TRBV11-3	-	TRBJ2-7	TGTGCCAGCAGGGCGGGACCAAGCCACACCGAGCAGTACTTC	CASRAGPSHTEQYF
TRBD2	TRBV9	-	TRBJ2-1	TGTGCCAGCACGGGGGGGAGCTCCTACAATGAGCAGTTCTTC	CASTGGSSYNEQFF
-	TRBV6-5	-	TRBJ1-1	TGTGCCAGCAGTTACTCGGGGCGTAACACTGAAGCTTTCTTT	CASSYSGRNTEAFF
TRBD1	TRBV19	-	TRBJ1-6	TGTGCCAGTAGTATACCGGGACAGGGGTTTTCGCCCCTCCACTTT	CASSIPGQGFSPLHF
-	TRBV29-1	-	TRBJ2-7	TGCAGCGCCACTCCGGCGGGGACATACGAGCAGTACTTC	CSATPAGTYEQYF
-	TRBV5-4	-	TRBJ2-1	TGTGCCAGCAGCTTGGAGGGTGACAATTACAATGAGCAGTTCTTC	CASSLEGDNYNEQFF
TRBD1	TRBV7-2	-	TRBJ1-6	TGTGCCAGCAGCTCAGGACAGGGTGAATCCTATAATTCACCCCTCCACTTT	CASSSGQGESYNSPLHF
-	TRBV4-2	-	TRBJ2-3	TGTGCCAGCAGCCAATCCGGGACTGCTCCAGATACGCAGTATTTT	CASSQSGTAPDTQYF
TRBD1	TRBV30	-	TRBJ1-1	TGTGCCTGGAGTGAACAGGGGGCTTGGACTGAAGCTTTCTTT	CAWSEQGAWTEAFF
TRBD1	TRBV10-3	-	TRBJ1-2	TGTGCCATCAGACCCAACACAGGGGGTGCCTATGGCTACACCTTC	CAIRPNTGGAYGYTF
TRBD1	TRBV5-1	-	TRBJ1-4	TGCGCCAGCAGCTCCACAGGGGAGACTAATGAAAAACTGTTTTTT	CASSSTGETNEKLFF
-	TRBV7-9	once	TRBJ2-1	TGTGCCAGCAGCCCCAGGGTTTACAATGAGCAGTTCTTC	CASSPRVYNEQFF
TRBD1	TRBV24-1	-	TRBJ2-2	TGTGCCACCAGTGATTTTGGCCAGACAGGGACCGGGGAGCTGTTTTTT	CATSDFGQTGTGELFF
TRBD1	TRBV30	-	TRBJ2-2	TGTGCCTGGGCCACAGGACAGGGAGTGGAGCTGTTTTTT	CAWATGQGVELFF
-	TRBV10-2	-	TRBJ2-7	TGCGCCAGCAACGCAGGGGAATTCTACGAGCAGTACTTC	CASNAGEFYEQYF
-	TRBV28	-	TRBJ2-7	TGTGCCAGCAGTTTATTGGGGGGCTACGAGCAGTACTTC	CASSLLGGYEQYF
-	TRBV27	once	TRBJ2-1	TGTGCCAGCAGTTCTGCGATTTACAATGAGCAGTTCTTC	CASSSAIYNEQFF
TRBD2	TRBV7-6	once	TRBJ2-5	TGTGCCAGCAGCTTGGGACTAGAAAGGGAGACCCAGTACTTC	CASSLGLERETQYF
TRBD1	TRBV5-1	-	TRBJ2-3	TGCGCCAGCAGCCCGACCGGGACAGGGGGCGGTTGGATGACAGATACGCAGTATTTT	CASSPTGTGGGWMTDTQYF
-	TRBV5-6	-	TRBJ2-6	TGTGCCAGCAGCTTGGACAGGGGACTTTCCAACGTCCTGACTTTC	CASSLDRGLSNVLTF
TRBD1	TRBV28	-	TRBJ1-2	TGTGCCAGCAGTTCGGGACAGCCCTATGGCTACACCTTC	CASSSGQPYGYTF
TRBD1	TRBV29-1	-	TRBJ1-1	TGCAGCGCCGGACAGGGTGGTAGGAACACTGAAGCTTTCTTT	CSAGQGGRNTEAFF
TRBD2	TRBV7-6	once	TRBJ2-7	TGTGCCAGCAGCTTAGTTTTAAGCGGGACTAGCGGGAGACCCCTCCCTTACGAGCAGTACTTC	CASSLVLSGTSGRPLPYEQYF
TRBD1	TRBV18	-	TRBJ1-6	TGTGCCAGCAATACGGACAGGGGGGTGCCCCTCCACTTT	CASNTDRGVPLHF
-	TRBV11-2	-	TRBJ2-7	TGTGCCAGCAGCCGCGATGGCGGGTCGGCCTCCTACGAGCAGTACTTC	CASSRDGGSASYEQYF
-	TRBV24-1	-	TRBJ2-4	TGTGCCACCTCTACTGACAGCGGACCGGTCAAAAACATTCAGTACTTC	CATSTDSGPVKNIQYF
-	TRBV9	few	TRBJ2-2	TGTGCCAGCAGCGTAGACCTCCTCAGGAACACCGGGGAGCTGTTTTTT	CASSVDLLRNTGELFF
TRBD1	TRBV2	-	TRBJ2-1	TGTGCCAGCAGTGAACTGGGACAGGGAACCTTAGGTGAGCAGTTCTTC	CASSELGQGTLGEQFF
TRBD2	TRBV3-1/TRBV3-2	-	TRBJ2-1	TGTGCCAGCAGGCCCACAGTCATAAGCGGGAGGGGCTTCTACAATGAGCAGTTCTTC	CASRPTVISGRGFYNEQFF
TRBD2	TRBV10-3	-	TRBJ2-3	TGTGCCATCAGTGAGGGACTAGCGGGAGATACAGATACGCAGTATTTT	CAISEGLAGDTDTQYF
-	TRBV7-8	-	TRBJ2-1	TGTGCCAGCAGCTCCCCCGACTGGGCGTGGAATGAGCAGTTCTTC	CASSSPDWAWNEQFF
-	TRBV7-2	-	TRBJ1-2	TGTGCCAGCAGCCCAGGGACTCCCTGGAACTATGGCTACACCTTC	CASSPGTPWNYGYTF
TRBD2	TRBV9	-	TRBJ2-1	TGTGCCAGCAGCCCTGCTGGTAGCGGGAGGGCAGGCAATGAGCAGTTCTTC	CASSPAGSGRAGNEQFF
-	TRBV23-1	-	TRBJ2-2	TGCGCCAGCAGTCCCGGTAACAGGAAAGCGAACACCGGGGAGCTGTTTTTT	CASSPGNRKANTGELFF
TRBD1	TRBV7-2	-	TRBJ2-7	TGTGCCAGCAGCTTCGCCGGGACAGATACCTACGAGCAGTACTTC	CASSFAGTDTYEQYF
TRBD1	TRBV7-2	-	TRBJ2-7	TGTGCCAGCAGTCTCGCCGGGACAGAAAATTACGAGCAGTACTTC	CASSLAGTENYEQYF
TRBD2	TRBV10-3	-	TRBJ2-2	TGTGCCGTAATAGCGGGAGGCACCGGGGAGCTGTTTTTT	CAVIAGGTGELFF
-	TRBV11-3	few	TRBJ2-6	TGTGCCAGCAGCCCTCGACCTACGGACGTCCTGACTTTC	CASSPRPTDVLTF
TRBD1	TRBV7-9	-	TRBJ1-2	TGTGCCAGCAGCTTAGTGGGGCAGGGGGACTTCTATGGCTACACCTTC	CASSLVGQGDFYGYTF
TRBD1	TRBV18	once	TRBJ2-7	TGTGCCAGCTCACCACTGGGGAACAGGGGCGGCGAGCAGTACTTC	CASSPLGNRGGEQYF
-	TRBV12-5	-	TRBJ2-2	TGTGCTAGCCAACCTGGGGCCGGGGAGCTGTTTTTT	CASQPGAGELFF
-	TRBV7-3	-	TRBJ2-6	TGTGCCAGCAGCCAAGAGTCCTCTGGGGCCAACGTCCTGACTTTC	CASSQESSGANVLTF
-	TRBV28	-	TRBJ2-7	TGTGCCAGCAGTTTATCGGGCGGTTACGAGCAGTACTTC	CASSLSGGYEQYF
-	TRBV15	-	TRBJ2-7	TGTGCCACCAGCAGAGGGCCAGTTTGGGGAAACGAGCAGTACTTC	CATSRGPVWGNEQYF
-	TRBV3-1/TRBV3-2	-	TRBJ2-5	TGTGCCAGCAGCCCACATACCGGACAGAAATTACAAGAGACCCAGTACTTC	CASSPHTGQKLQETQYF
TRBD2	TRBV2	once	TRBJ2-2	TGTGCCAGCAGTGGGAGCGGGAGCGACACCGGGGAGCTGTTTTTT	CASSGSGSDTGELFF
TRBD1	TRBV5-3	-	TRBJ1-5	TGTGCCAGAAGCTCACCGGGACAGGGGAACAATCAGCCCCAGCATTTT	CARSSPGQGNNQPQHF